This T cell receptor (beta chain) was found in a study of blood T cell repertoires in COVID-19. V lost 5 bases to trimming and J lost 7 bases; unmatched junction nucleotides: 5. The CDR3 is made up of 14 amino acids. Germline loops: CDR1 ENHRY, CDR2 SYGVKD. Using immunoSEQ multiplex PCR, the repertoire was profiled, and TCRdb retains in-frame clones only, with some absent. Among approximately 200,000 clones listed, approximately 83% were seen once. The sequencing input was peripheral blood. This TCR was sampled from a man aged 55-75 years with acute or convalescent COVID-19. The chain is built from TRBV10-3 and TRBJ1-6; 7 bases agree with TRBD1. The CDR3 reads CAISSGTVNSPLHF. In DNA form, the CDR3 reads TGTGCCATCAGTTCCGGGACAGTGAATTCACCCCTCCACTTT.